This TCR beta chain was sequenced during a study of T-cell reconstitution after alpha-beta-depleted transplantation in children. Preparation of the TCRbeta library involved a method that used unique molecular identifiers. Using its own MiXCR run on the PCR reads, TCRdb lists one record per CDR3 protein. The sample yields 300,000 to 400,000 distinct CDR3 sequences, about an eighth seen once. The CDR3 is 13 amino acids. V lost 6 bases and J lost 8; bases outside the gene matches: 6. The germline V gene encodes CDR1 MDHEN and CDR2 SYDVKM. The specimen comprised PBMCs, sampled from the stem cell graft. The chain is built from TRBV28 and TRBJ2-2; 7 positions match TRBD1. The sequence derives from a human donor who donated a stem cell graft to a child with Fanconi anemia. The CDR3 reads CASSPTGEGELFF. CDR3 nucleotides: TGTGCCAGCAGCCCAACAGGGGAAGGGGAGCTGTTTTTT.